This T cell receptor (beta chain) was identified during a study of blood T cell repertoires in COVID-19. Turning to the study itself: Material from acute and convalescent COVID-19 was sourced from the United States, Italy and Spain.

The repertoire was sequenced with immunoSEQ multiplex PCR; TCRdb's copy has only in-frame clones and lacks some. Of 150,000 to 200,000 clones in the sample, around 92% were seen once. Specimen: peripheral blood. This clonotype was obtained from a man younger than 40 with COVID-19, enrolled during active disease.

CDR3 nucleotides: TGTGCCAGCAGCCCCCTGGGGGCGGGACAGGTTTCCGATGAGCAGTTCTTC. It codes for CASSPLGAGQVSDEQFF. This chain links TRBV9 with TRBJ2-1, with 8 bases aligning to TRBD1. J gave up 8 bases and V 4 bases, and 17 bases lay outside the gene matches. This CDR3 is built from 17 residues. The germline V gene encodes CDR1 SGDLS and CDR2 YYNGEE.